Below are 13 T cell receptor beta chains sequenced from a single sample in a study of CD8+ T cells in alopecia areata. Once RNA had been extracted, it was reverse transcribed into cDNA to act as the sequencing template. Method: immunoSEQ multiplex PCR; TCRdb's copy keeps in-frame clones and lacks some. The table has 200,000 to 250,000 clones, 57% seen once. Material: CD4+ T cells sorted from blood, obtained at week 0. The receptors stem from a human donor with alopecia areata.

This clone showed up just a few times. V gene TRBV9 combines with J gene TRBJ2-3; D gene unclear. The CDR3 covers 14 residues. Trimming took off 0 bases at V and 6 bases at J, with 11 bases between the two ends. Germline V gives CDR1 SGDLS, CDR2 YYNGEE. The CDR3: CASSVGRPDDTQYF. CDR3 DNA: TGTGCCAGCAGCGTAGGTCGTCCCGACGATACGCAGTATTTT.

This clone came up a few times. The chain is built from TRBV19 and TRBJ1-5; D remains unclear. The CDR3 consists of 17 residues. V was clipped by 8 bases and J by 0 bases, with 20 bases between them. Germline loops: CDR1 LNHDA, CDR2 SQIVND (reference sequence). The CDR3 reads CASQTGWGMDSNQPQHF. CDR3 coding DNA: TGTGCCAGTCAAACCGGCTGGGGAATGGATAGCAATCAGCCCCAGCATTTT.

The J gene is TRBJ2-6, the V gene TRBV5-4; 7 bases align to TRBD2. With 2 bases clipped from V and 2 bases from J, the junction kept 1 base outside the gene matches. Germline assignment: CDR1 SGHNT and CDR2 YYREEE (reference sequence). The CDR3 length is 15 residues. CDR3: CASSLRGAGANVLTF. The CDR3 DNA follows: TGTGCCAGCAGCTTACGGGGGGCTGGGGCCAACGTCCTGACTTTC.

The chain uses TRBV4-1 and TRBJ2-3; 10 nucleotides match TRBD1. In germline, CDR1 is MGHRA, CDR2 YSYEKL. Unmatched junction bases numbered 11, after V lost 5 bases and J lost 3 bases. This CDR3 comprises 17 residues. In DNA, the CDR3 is TGCGCCAGCAGCTTCGGACAGGGGGGGTTCTCAACAGATACGCAGTATTTT. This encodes CASSFGQGGFSTDTQYF.

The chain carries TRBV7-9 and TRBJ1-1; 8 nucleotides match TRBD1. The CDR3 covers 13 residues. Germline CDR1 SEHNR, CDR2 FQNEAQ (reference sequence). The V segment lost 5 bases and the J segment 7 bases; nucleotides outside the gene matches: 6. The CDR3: CASSQTGTGEAFF. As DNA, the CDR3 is TGTGCCAGCAGCCAAACCGGGACAGGTGAAGCTTTCTTT. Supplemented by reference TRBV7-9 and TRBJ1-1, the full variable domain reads DTGVSQNPRHKITKRGQNVTFRCDPISEHNRLYWYRQTLGQGPEFLTYFQNEAQLEKSRLLSDRFSAERPKGSFSTLEIQRTEQGDSAMYLCASSQTGTGEAFFGQGTRLTVV.

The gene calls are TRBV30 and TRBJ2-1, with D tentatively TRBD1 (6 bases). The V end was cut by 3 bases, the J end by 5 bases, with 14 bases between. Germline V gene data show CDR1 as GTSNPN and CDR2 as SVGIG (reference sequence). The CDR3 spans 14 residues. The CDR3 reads CAWRWGLRDNEQFF. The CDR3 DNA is TGTGCCTGGAGGTGGGGGCTTAGGGACAATGAGCAGTTCTTC.

The CDR3 loop is CASSNSGEVKQYF. CDR3 sequence (DNA): TGTGCCAGCAGTAACTCTGGCGAAGTGAAGCAGTACTTC. The genes are TRBV2 and TRBJ2-7; no firm D call. Per germline, CDR1 SNHLY and CDR2 FYNNEI. The V end was cut by 5 bases, the J end by 8 bases, with 16 bases between. This CDR3 has 13 residues. The full variable domain, its missing parts supplied by reference TRBV2 and TRBJ2-7, is EPEVTQTPSHQVTQMGQEVILRCVPISNHLYFYWYRQILGQKVEFLVSFYNNEISEKSEIFDDQFSVERPDGSNFTLKIRSTKLEDSAMYFCASSNSGEVKQYFGPGTRLTVT.

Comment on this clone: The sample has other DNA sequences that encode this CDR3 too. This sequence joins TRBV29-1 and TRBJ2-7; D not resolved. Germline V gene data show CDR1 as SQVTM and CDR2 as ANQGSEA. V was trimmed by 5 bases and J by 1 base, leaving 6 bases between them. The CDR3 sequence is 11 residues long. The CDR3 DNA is TGCAGCGTTCGTGGGTCCTACGAGCAGTACTTC. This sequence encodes CSVRGSYEQYF.

The CDR3 region is CASSLEWGLKTNEKLFF. CDR3 bases: TGTGCCAGCAGCTTAGAATGGGGCCTCAAAACTAATGAAAAACTGTTTTTT. This rearrangement joins TRBV7-8 to TRBJ1-4, with D tentatively TRBD1 (5 bases). CDR3 length: 17 residues. Trimming pared 1 base from V and 1 base from J, leaving 13 bases between. Germline V gives CDR1 SGHVS, CDR2 FQNEAQ. Looking up the rest from reference TRBV7-8 and TRBJ1-4 gives the full variable domain: GAGVSQSPRYKVAKRGQDVALRCDPISGHVSLFWYQQALGQGPEFLTYFQNEAQLDKSGLPSDRFFAERPEGSVSTLKIQRTQQEDSAVYLCASSLEWGLKTNEKLFFGSGTQLSVL.

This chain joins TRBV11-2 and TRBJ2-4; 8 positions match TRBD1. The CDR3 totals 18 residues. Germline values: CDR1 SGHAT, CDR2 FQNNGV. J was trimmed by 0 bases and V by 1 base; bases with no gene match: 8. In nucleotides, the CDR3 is TGTGCCAGCAGCTTAGCTCCCGGGACAGGTCTAGCCAAAAACATTCAGTACTTC. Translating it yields CASSLAPGTGLAKNIQYF.

CDR3 sequence reads: CARGGSGSQETQYF. Here the CDR3 DNA reads TGTGCCAGAGGGGGTAGCGGCTCCCAAGAGACCCAGTACTTC. The J gene is TRBJ2-5, the V gene TRBV7-9, with D perhaps given as TRBD1 or TRBD2 (6 bases each). Germline CDR1 and CDR2: SEHNR and FQNEAQ (reference sequence). The V end was cut by 9 bases, the J end by 1 base, with 15 bases between. This CDR3 is built from 14 residues.

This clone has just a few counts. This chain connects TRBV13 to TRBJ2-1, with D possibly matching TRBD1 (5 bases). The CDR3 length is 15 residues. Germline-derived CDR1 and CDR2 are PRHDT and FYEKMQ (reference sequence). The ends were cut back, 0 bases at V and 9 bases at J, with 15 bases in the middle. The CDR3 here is CASSLGNQGYPEQFF. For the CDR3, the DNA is TGTGCCAGCAGCTTAGGCAACCAGGGTTATCCTGAGCAGTTCTTC.

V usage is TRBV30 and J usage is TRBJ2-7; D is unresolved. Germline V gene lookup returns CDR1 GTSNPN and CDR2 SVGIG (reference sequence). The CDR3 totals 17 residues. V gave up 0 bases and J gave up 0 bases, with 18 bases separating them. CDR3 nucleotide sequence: TGTGCCTGGAGTGTAGGACCTTACGGATCCCTCTCCTACGAGCAGTACTTC. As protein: CAWSVGPYGSLSYEQYF.